This T cell receptor (beta chain) was sequenced in a study of T-cell reconstitution after alpha-beta-depleted transplantation in children. A library of TCRbeta sequences, prepared with unique molecular identifiers, was generated. Each CDR3 protein is one row after TCRdb ran MiXCR on the PCR reads. The data show some 460,000 distinct CDR3 sequences, around 15% seen once. This clonotype was found many times. Its target is not known. Study observations and caveats: For some patients, TCRbeta diversity was high at day 60 because of recipient T cells and thymic progenitors that survived. It was reported that alpha-beta T cells came from several hundred expanded graft clones (about two months after transplant). By one year post-transplant, T-cell counts and diversity largely arose from T cells that were newly produced.

This TCR derives from a boy in the first two years of life who had a stem cell transplant for Wiskott-Aldrich syndrome, so the T cells may come from the graft donor. The starting material was PBMCs, mostly from graft donor cells, obtained 360 days after TCRalphabeta/CD19-depleted stem cell transplant.

The CDR3 sequence is CASSPWDRGSYEQYF. The CDR3 DNA follows: TGTGCCAGCAGTCCGTGGGACAGGGGATCCTACGAGCAGTACTTC. The chain combines TRBV5-5 with TRBJ2-7; 10 bases are shared with TRBD1. There are 15 residues in the CDR3. The V gene's germline CDR1 is SGHKS and CDR2 YYEKEE (reference sequence). J was trimmed by 1 base and V by 5 bases; bases with no gene match: 6.